Following are 22 T cell receptor beta chains from one sample sequenced in a study of blood T cell repertoires in COVID-19. TCRdb's table, derived via immunoSEQ multiplex PCR, lists solely in-frame clones and lacks some. Of fewer than 150,000 clones in the sample, roughly 84% were seen once. The source material was peripheral blood. These receptors all stem from a woman in her 70s who had recovered from COVID-19.

This clone was seen a handful of times. The gene calls are TRBV6-5 and TRBJ1-1; no firm D call. V lost 6 bases and J lost 4, with 12 bases in between. This CDR3 is 13 amino acids long. CDR1 is MNHEY, CDR2 SVGAGI, per germline. CDR3 amino acids: CASRPRGGTEAFF. The CDR3 DNA reads TGTGCCAGCAGGCCCCGGGGTGGCACTGAAGCTTTCTTT.

This clone has only one observation. The chain links TRBV27 to TRBJ1-1, with 9 nucleotides matching TRBD1. Germline assignment: CDR1 MNHEY and CDR2 SMNVEV (reference sequence). Losses at the gene ends were 3 bases for V and 7 bases for J; bases not matched to a gene: 6. The CDR3 has 14 amino acids. The CDR3, as DNA: TGTGCCAGCAGTTTTATCGGACAGGGGATTGAAGCTTTCTTT. This codes for CASSFIGQGIEAFF.

J is TRBJ2-5 and V is TRBV5-1; 9 bases align to TRBD1. Germline values: CDR1 SGHRS, CDR2 YFSETQ. The trim removed 4 bases at V and 5 bases at J, leaving 6 bases unmatched. CDR3 size: 14 residues. The CDR3 DNA reads TGCGCCAGCAGCCAAGGACAGGGGATGGAGACCCAGTACTTC. The encoded protein is CASSQGQGMETQYF.

The chain links TRBV10-3 to TRBJ2-1; TRBD1 agrees at 11 bases. Germline trimming cut 7 bases from V and 9 bases from J; bases unmatched to any gene: 8. Germline CDR1 ENHRY, CDR2 SYGVKD. The CDR3 loop spans 14 amino acids. This chain's CDR3 is CAITGTGGNSEQFF. The CDR3 DNA reads TGTGCCATCACGGGGACAGGGGGTAACAGTGAGCAGTTCTTC.

The chain combines TRBV28 with TRBJ1-3, with D maybe TRBD1 (6 bases). V was cut by 2 bases and J by 2 bases, with 10 bases left in between. This CDR3 region has 15 residues. The germline V gene encodes CDR1 MDHEN and CDR2 SYDVKM. The CDR3 here is CASSLPPGAGNTIYF. In DNA form, the CDR3 reads TGTGCCAGCAGTTTACCCCCAGGGGCTGGAAACACCATATATTTT.

The chain uses TRBV5-1 and TRBJ1-2; D not certain. The V end was cut by 4 bases, the J end by 2 bases, with 9 bases between. The CDR3 extends over 13 amino acids. Germline lookup yields CDR1 SGHRS and CDR2 YFSETQ. In DNA, the CDR3 is TGCGCCAGCAGCCAGACACGCAACTATGGCTACACCTTC. Its translation: CASSQTRNYGYTF.

V gene TRBV18 combines with J gene TRBJ1-6; D is ambiguous. Trimming removed 2 bases from V and 13 bases from J, with 15 bases in between. CDR3 length: 14 amino acids. Germline V lookup: CDR1 KGHSH, CDR2 LQKENI. CDR3 region: CASSPSKVGFPLHF. CDR3 nucleotide sequence: TGTGCCAGCTCACCAAGTAAGGTGGGCTTCCCCCTCCACTTT.

The chain combines TRBV7-8 with TRBJ2-1; 12 bases agree with TRBD1. Unmatched junction bases numbered 11, after V lost 4 bases and J lost 13 bases. Germline-derived CDR1 and CDR2 are SGHVS and FQNEAQ. This CDR3 contains 15 residues. CDR3 DNA: TGTGCCAGCAGCTCCCCCGGGACAGGGGGCGGACAACAGTTCTTC. Residues: CASSSPGTGGGQQFF.

The chain recombines TRBV6-5 with TRBJ2-1; weak D call: TRBD2 (5 bases). The germline gives CDR1 MNHEY, CDR2 SVGAGI. V lost 5 bases and J lost 3, with 8 bases in between. There are 13 residues in the CDR3. CDR3 protein: CASSRTGYNEQFF. The CDR3 DNA reads TGTGCCAGCAGTCGGACTGGCTACAATGAGCAGTTCTTC.

The CDR3 sequence is CASSHRGAQETQYF. In DNA, the CDR3 is TGTGCCAGCAGCCACAGGGGGGCCCAAGAGACCCAGTACTTC. The V and J genes are TRBV3-1 (or the pseudogene TRBV3-2) and TRBJ2-5, with D possibly TRBD1 on 7 matching bases. The germline V gene has CDR1 LGHDT and CDR2 YNNKEL (reference sequence). Between the trimmed V and J ends, which lost 3 bases and 1 base, there was a span of 9 bases. The CDR3 consists of 14 residues.

This rearrangement joins TRBV5-4 to TRBJ2-3; 15 bases match TRBD2. Germline V CDR1 and CDR2: SGHNT, YYREEE (reference sequence). CDR3 length: 16 amino acids. J gave up 4 bases and V 3 bases, and 3 bases lay outside the gene matches. Here the CDR3 DNA reads TGTGCCAGCAGCTGGACTAGCGGGGGGGCACCAGATACGCAGTATTTT. Protein product: CASSWTSGGAPDTQYF.

This clone was detected once. This sequence joins TRBV28 and TRBJ1-2; 7 nucleotides line up with TRBD1. CDR3 length: 14 amino acids. CDR1 is MDHEN, CDR2 SYDVKM, per germline. V dropped 8 bases and J dropped 3; count of bases not matched to a gene: 9. CDR3 nucleotide sequence: TGTGCCAGCGATCCGGGACAGTTGCACTATGGCTACACCTTC. This gives the protein CASDPGQLHYGYTF.

The chain recombines TRBV10-1 with TRBJ2-3, with TRBD2 matching 8 bases. This CDR3 has 14 residues. Germline values: CDR1 WNHNN, CDR2 SYGVQD (reference sequence). With V trimmed by 4 bases and J by 1 base, 1 base remained unmatched. CDR3 in DNA: TGCGCCAGCAGTGCCGGGGGGGGCACAGATACGCAGTATTTT. Translating it yields CASSAGGGTDTQYF.

CDR3 amino acids: CATREQGQAYNEQFF. The CDR3, as DNA: TGTGCCACCAGGGAGCAGGGACAGGCCTACAATGAGCAGTTCTTC. The chain is built from TRBV10-3 and TRBJ2-1; 8 nucleotides line up with TRBD1. Per the germline V gene, CDR1 is ENHRY and CDR2 is SYGVKD. Unmatched junction bases numbered 10, after V lost 10 bases and J lost 2 bases. The CDR3 length is 15 residues.

The chain is built from TRBV3-1 (or the pseudogene TRBV3-2) and TRBJ1-2; TRBD1 might be the D (6 bases). This CDR3 has 16 amino acids. In germline, CDR1 is LGHDT, CDR2 YNNKEL (reference sequence). Trimming removed 1 base from V and 5 bases from J, with 17 bases in between. In nucleotides, the CDR3 is TGTGCCAGCAGCCAAGGTCAGGACAGAAGAATTTATGGCTACACCTTC. Protein: CASSQGQDRRIYGYTF.

The J gene is TRBJ1-1, the V gene TRBV6-5; tentative D call: TRBD1 (5 bases). V lost 6 bases, J lost 8 bases, and 16 bases lay in between. CDR1 is MNHEY, CDR2 SVGAGI, per germline. This CDR3 is built from 13 residues. The CDR3 is CASSYLGHAEAFF. The CDR3 nucleotides are TGTGCCAGCAGCTACCTCGGACACGCCGAAGCTTTCTTT.

The CDR3 region has the DNA TGCGCCAGCAGCTTGGAGTTAGGGGCGGCTTTCTTT. Amino acids: CASSLELGAAFF. The chain combines TRBV5-1 with TRBJ1-1; D perhaps matches TRBD1 (5 bases). The V gene's germline CDR1 is SGHRS and CDR2 YFSETQ. This CDR3 is built from 12 residues. V lost 0 bases, J lost 11 bases, and 11 bases lay in between.

The chain has TRBV7-2 and TRBJ2-1, with 7 positions matching TRBD1. This CDR3 contains 15 residues. The V and J ends lost 5 bases and 2 bases, in that order; junction bases with no gene match: 6. Germline-derived CDR1 and CDR2 are SGHTA and FQGNSA. The CDR3 DNA follows: TGTGCCAGCAGCCTTCGACAGGGAACCTACAATGAGCAGTTCTTC. Its translation is CASSLRQGTYNEQFF. Looking up the rest from reference TRBV7-2 and TRBJ2-1 gives the full variable domain: GAGVSQSPSNKVTEKGKDVELRCDPISGHTALYWYRQSLGQGLEFLIYFQGNSAPDKSGLPSDRFSAERTGGSVSTLTIQRTQQEDSAVYLCASSLRQGTYNEQFFGPGTRLTVL.

The rearrangement uses TRBV24-1 and TRBJ2-2, with D possibly matching TRBD1 (6 bases). V shed 4 bases and J shed 0 bases, with 11 bases lying between them. There are 16 residues in the CDR3. Germline CDR1 reads KGHDR; CDR2 reads SFDVKD. CDR3 sequence: CATSESDRTNTGELFF. DNA of the CDR3: TGTGCCACCAGTGAATCTGACAGGACGAACACCGGGGAGCTGTTTTTT.

V usage is TRBV4-1 and J usage is TRBJ1-2; 8 bases are shared with TRBD1. The CDR3 is made up of 13 amino acids. J lost 6 bases, V lost 2 bases, and 2 bases had no gene match. Germline V lookup: CDR1 MGHRA, CDR2 YSYEKL. CDR3 loop: CASSQTGGNGYTF. CDR3 coding DNA: TGCGCCAGCAGCCAAACAGGGGGGAATGGCTACACCTTC.

This clone has just one count. V usage is TRBV5-5 and J usage is TRBJ2-5; 7 bases align to TRBD1. The CDR3 is made up of 15 amino acids. The junction had 10 bases not matched to a gene; V was cut back by 3 bases and J by 5 bases. The germline gives CDR1 SGHKS, CDR2 YYEKEE (reference sequence). The CDR3 nucleotides are TGTGCCAGCAGCTCTCTGACAGGGTGGGTGGAGACCCAGTACTTC. It translates to CASSSLTGWVETQYF.

The rearrangement joins TRBV2 to TRBJ2-3; tentatively, D is TRBD2 (5 bases). The CDR3 is made up of 12 amino acids. Germline values: CDR1 SNHLY, CDR2 FYNNEI. The V gene lost 1 base and the J gene lost 7 bases, with 6 bases spanning the gap. CDR3 loop: CASSEGGYTQYF. CDR3 nucleotides: TGTGCCAGCAGTGAAGGCGGGTATACGCAGTATTTT.